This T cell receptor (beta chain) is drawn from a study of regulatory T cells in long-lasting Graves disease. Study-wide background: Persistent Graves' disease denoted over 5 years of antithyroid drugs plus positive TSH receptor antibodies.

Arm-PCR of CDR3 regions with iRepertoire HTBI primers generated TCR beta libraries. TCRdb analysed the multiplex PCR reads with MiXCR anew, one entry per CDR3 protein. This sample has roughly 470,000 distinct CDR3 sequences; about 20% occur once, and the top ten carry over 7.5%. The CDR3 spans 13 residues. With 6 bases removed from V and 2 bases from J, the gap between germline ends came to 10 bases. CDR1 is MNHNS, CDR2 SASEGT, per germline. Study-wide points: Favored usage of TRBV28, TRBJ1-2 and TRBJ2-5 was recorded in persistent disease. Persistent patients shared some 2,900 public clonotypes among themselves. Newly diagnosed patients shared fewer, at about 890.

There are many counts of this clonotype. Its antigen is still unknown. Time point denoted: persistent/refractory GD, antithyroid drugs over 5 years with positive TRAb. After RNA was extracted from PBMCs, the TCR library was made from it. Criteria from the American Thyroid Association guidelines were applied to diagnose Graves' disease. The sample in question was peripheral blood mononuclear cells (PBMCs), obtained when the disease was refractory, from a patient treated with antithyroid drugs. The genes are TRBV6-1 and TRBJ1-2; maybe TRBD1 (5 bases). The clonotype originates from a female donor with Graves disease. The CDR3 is CASRRTNNYGYTF. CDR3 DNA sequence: TGTGCCAGCAGGCGGACAAACAACTATGGCTACACCTTC.